This T cell receptor (beta chain) was identified during a study of shared clonotypes between healthy human individuals. Repertoires were generated with immunoSEQ multiplex PCR, while TCRdb's copy carries only in-frame clones and drops some. The data contain roughly 2 million clones, around 96% of them singletons. CD45RO-negative cells were positively selected for CCR7, leaving out terminally differentiated effector memory CD45RA+ cells. The J segment lost 0 bases and the V segment lost 3 bases, leaving 5 bases of the junction unmatched. This CDR3 has 16 amino acids. The germline gives CDR1 MNHNS, CDR2 SASEGT.

This receptor was obtained from a young man in good health. The sequenced sample consisted of naive CD8+ T cells sorted from blood. This chain uses TRBV6-1 with TRBJ2-3; 8 bases agree with TRBD2. The CDR3 here is CASSDLSGGSTDTQYF. The CDR3 DNA is TGTGCCAGCAGTGATTTAAGCGGGGGTAGCACAGATACGCAGTATTTT.